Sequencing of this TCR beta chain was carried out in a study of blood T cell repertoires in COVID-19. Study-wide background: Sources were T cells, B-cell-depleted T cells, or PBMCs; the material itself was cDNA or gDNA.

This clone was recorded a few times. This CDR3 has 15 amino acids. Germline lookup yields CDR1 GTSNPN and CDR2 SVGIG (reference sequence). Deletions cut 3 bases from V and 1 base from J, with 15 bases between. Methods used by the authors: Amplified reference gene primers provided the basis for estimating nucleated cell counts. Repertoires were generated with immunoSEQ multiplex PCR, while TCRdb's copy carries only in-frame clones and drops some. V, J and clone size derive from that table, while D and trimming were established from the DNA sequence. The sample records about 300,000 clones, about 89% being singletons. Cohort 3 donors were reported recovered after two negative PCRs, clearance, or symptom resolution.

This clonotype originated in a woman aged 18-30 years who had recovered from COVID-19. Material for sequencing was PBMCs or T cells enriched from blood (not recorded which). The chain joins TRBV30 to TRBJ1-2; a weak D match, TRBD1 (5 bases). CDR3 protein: CAWRRLARVNYGYTF. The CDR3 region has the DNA TGTGCCTGGAGAAGGCTCGCCAGGGTTAACTATGGCTACACCTTC.